This entry features one TCR beta chain sequence. Its antigen is currently unknown. This CDR3 has 13 amino acids. Trimming took off 3 bases at V and 4 bases at J, with 6 bases between the two ends. The germline gives CDR1 MGHRA, CDR2 YSYEKL. TCR beta CDR3 sequences were amplified from RNA transcripts. Researchers ran a first-round RT-PCR on the TCR CDR3 using the HTBI primer set. TCRdb re-analysed the multiplex PCR reads in MiXCR, keeping a single row per CDR3 protein. The sample contains some 300,000 distinct CDR3 sequences, 16% of which appear only once. The data were obtained in a study of T cells in Graves' hyperthyroidism and ophthalmopathy. Study information: Peripheral blood was drawn at first diagnosis, prior to all treatment. General study findings and limits: Ophthalmopathy was predicted by the model a median of about 6.7 months ahead of onset.

Patients were excluded because of uncontrolled infection, other autoimmune disease, pregnancy or lactation. Sequencing used blood. This TCR was sampled from a man in his thirties or forties with Graves' hyperthyroidism. V usage is TRBV4-1 and J usage is TRBJ2-2, with D maybe TRBD1 (6 bases). The CDR3 nucleotides are TGCGCCAGCAGCCACAGGGGCACCGGGGAGCTGTTTTTT. Translated: CASSHRGTGELFF.